Below, 22 T cell receptor beta chains from the same sample are listed, as sequenced in a study of T cells in Graves' hyperthyroidism and ophthalmopathy. Amplification yielded TCR beta CDR3 regions, with RNA transcripts as the source. The primer set for the first-round RT-PCR of the TCR CDR3 was HTBI. MiXCR was run by TCRdb on the multiplex PCR reads, yielding one entry per CDR3 protein. The table has about 640,000 distinct CDR3 sequences, around 21% seen once; the top ten hold about 35%. Sequenced input: blood. The receptors were gathered from a man younger than 45 with Graves' ophthalmopathy.

This clonotype was found a few times. The chain joins TRBV6-2 or TRBV6-3 to TRBJ2-7, with D perhaps TRBD2 (7 bases). The germline CDR1 and CDR2 sequences are MNHEY and SVGEGT. The CDR3 consists of 15 residues. The germline V and J ends were trimmed by 6 bases and 4 bases, with 19 bases remaining between them. The CDR3 region has the DNA TGTGCCAGCAGCCGGGGATCGGGGGGCGCATACGAGCAGTACTTC. Translation: CASSRGSGGAYEQYF.

The CDR3: CASSGTGTPGATDTQYF. The CDR3 DNA sequence: TGTGCCAGCAGTGGGACCGGGACTCCCGGAGCCACAGATACGCAGTATTTT. The chain employs TRBV6-2 or TRBV6-3 and TRBJ2-3; D may be TRBD2 (6 bases). The CDR3 loop spans 17 amino acids. Germline values: CDR1 MNHEY, CDR2 SVGEGT. Trimming cost V 5 bases and J 2 bases, with 20 bases left between them.

V is TRBV20-1 and J is TRBJ2-3; TRBD2 matches 10 bases. Per the germline V gene, CDR1 is DFQATT and CDR2 is SNEGSKA (reference sequence). The trim removed 3 bases at V and 5 bases at J, leaving 8 bases unmatched. CDR3 length equals 15 residues. For the CDR3, the DNA is TGCAGTGCTAGGGAAGCGGGAGGGCCCAGAGATACGCAGTATTTT. This translates into CSAREAGGPRDTQYF.

This clonotype occurred a few times. The chain is built from TRBV7-9 and TRBJ2-2; TRBD2 matches at 12 bases. Looked up from germline, CDR1 is SEHNR and CDR2 is FQNEAQ (reference sequence). This CDR3 is 20 amino acids long. V gave up 5 bases and J gave up 3 bases; unmatched junction bases: 16. DNA for the CDR3: TGTGCCAGCAGCCAGCGGGCTAGCGGGAGGGCCCGGGTGGACACCGGGGAGCTGTTTTTT. Residues: CASSQRASGRARVDTGELFF.

This clonotype appeared a few times. V is TRBV5-1 and J is TRBJ2-7, with 9 nucleotides matching TRBD1. This CDR3 has 16 amino acids. Germline V CDR1 and CDR2: SGHRS, YFSETQ. V was pared by 0 bases and J by 5 bases, with 9 bases of the junction left unmatched. CDR3 DNA: TGCGCCAGCAGCTTGGCCGTAGGACAGGGGAATAACGAGCAGTACTTC. Its protein is CASSLAVGQGNNEQYF.

This clonotype was found many times. The V gene is TRBV20-1, the J gene TRBJ2-7; the D is unclear. V gave up 1 base and J gave up 0 bases, with 13 bases separating them. The CDR3 runs 15 residues. Germline assignment: CDR1 DFQATT and CDR2 SNEGSKA (reference sequence). The CDR3 bases are TGCAGTGCTAGAGCCCCCGCCTTGAGCTCCTACGAGCAGTACTTC. Protein product: CSARAPALSSYEQYF.

This clonotype was detected only a few times. The gene calls are TRBV12-3 or TRBV12-4 and TRBJ2-7; no firm D call. Trimming removed 8 bases at V and 2 bases at J, with 10 bases between. This CDR3 is built from 12 residues. The chain's CDR3 is CASAGAPYEQYF. The DNA of the CDR3 is TGTGCCAGCGCCGGAGCACCCTACGAGCAGTACTTC.

This clonotype was detected only a few times. CDR3 residues: CALRTGSSYEQYF. The CDR3 DNA reads as TGTGCCCTGAGGACAGGAAGCTCCTACGAGCAGTACTTC. The genes are TRBV30 and TRBJ2-7, with 7 bases matching TRBD1. The CDR3 is 13 residues long. V was clipped by 8 bases and J by 0 bases; unmatched bases: 7. Germline values: CDR1 GTSNPN, CDR2 SVGIG (reference sequence).

This clonotype occurred a few times. For the CDR3, the DNA is TGTGCCAGCAGCTTCGACAGTCTGGGCTACGAGCAGTACTTC. Amino acids: CASSFDSLGYEQYF. The gene calls are TRBV12-3 or TRBV12-4 and TRBJ2-7; possibly TRBD1 for D (5 bases). Trimming cost V 6 bases and J 3 bases, with 15 bases left between them. The CDR3 spans 14 residues.

In this sample, this clonotype turned up many times. The chain combines TRBV28 with TRBJ2-3; possibly TRBD2 for D (6 bases). The length of the CDR3 is 16 residues. V gave up 7 bases and J gave up 1 base, with 18 bases separating them. The germline gives CDR1 MDHEN, CDR2 SYDVKM. In DNA form, the CDR3 reads TGTGCCAGCACCCAATCCGGGAGAGGCCGCACAGATACGCAGTATTTT. It is translated as CASTQSGRGRTDTQYF.

With respect to this clonotype: At one boundary the junction diverges from the germline segment, which might be a read error. The J gene is TRBJ1-1, the V gene TRBV20-1; D is unclear. The CDR3 is 16 residues long. CDR1 DFQATT and CDR2 SNEGSKA come from the germline V gene (reference sequence). The CDR3 loop is CSARDLGRVVNTEASF. In nucleotides, the CDR3 is TGCAGTGCTAGAGATTTGGGAAGGGTGGTGAACACTGAAGCTTCCTTT.

This clonotype was found a few times. This chain connects TRBV19 to TRBJ1-3; the D is unclear. The V end was cut by 5 bases, the J end by 0 bases, with 8 bases between. This CDR3 contains 14 residues. In germline, CDR1 is LNHDA, CDR2 SQIVND (reference sequence). The CDR3 DNA reads as TGTGCCAGTAGTGCTACCACCTCTGGAAACACCATATATTTT. Protein sequence: CASSATTSGNTIYF. Complete variable domain (other parts from reference TRBV19 and TRBJ1-3): DGGITQSPKYLFRKEGQNVTLSCEQNLNHDAMYWYRQDPGQGLRLIYYSQIVNDFQKGDIAEGYSVSREKKESFPLTVTSAQKNPTAFYLCASSATTSGNTIYFGEGSWLTVV.

This clonotype was seen a handful of times. This sequence joins TRBV5-1 and TRBJ2-7, with TRBD2 as a possible D gene (5 bases). The V gene lost 2 bases and the J gene lost 6 bases, with 21 bases spanning the gap. Germline CDR1 SGHRS, CDR2 YFSETQ. This CDR3 spans 16 amino acids. The CDR3 sequence is CASSFSDFPLKGEQYF. In DNA, the CDR3 is TGCGCCAGCAGCTTTTCGGACTTCCCCCTTAAGGGCGAGCAGTACTTC. Using reference TRBV5-1 and TRBJ2-7 for the parts outside the CDR3, the full variable domain is KAGVTQTPRYLIKTRGQQVTLSCSPISGHRSVSWYQQTPGQGLQFLFEYFSETQRNKGNFPGRFSGRQFSNSRSEMNVSTLELGDSALYLCASSFSDFPLKGEQYFGPGTRLTVT.

This clonotype was observed many times. The chain is built from TRBV7-6 and TRBJ2-7; D unresolved. Between the trimmed V and J ends, which lost 2 bases and 0 bases, there was a span of 11 bases. CDR3 length: 15 amino acids. Germline lookup yields CDR1 SGHVS and CDR2 FNYEAQ. CDR3 in DNA: TGTGCCAGCAGCTTAAACCCGGGCCCCTCCTACGAGCAGTACTTC. It yields the protein CASSLNPGPSYEQYF.

In this sample, this clonotype turned up many times. The chain employs TRBV12-3 or TRBV12-4 and TRBJ1-2, with unresolved D. CDR3 length: 13 residues. The V gene lost 5 bases and the J gene lost 4 bases, with 11 bases spanning the gap. The CDR3 loop reads CASSPGMGYGYTF. CDR3 nucleotide sequence: TGTGCCAGCAGTCCCGGAATGGGCTATGGCTACACCTTC.

This clonotype came up many times. This chain uses TRBV2 with TRBJ2-2, with D perhaps matching TRBD1 or TRBD2 (5 bases each). The V end was cut by 1 base, the J end by 5 bases, with 14 bases between. Looked up from germline, CDR1 is SNHLY and CDR2 is FYNNEI. CDR3 size: 16 residues. CDR3 DNA sequence: TGTGCCAGCAGTGAAGGGCAGGGTCGGAGGACCGGGGAGCTGTTTTTT. Its protein product is CASSEGQGRRTGELFF.

This clonotype came up many times. The chain employs TRBV20-1 and TRBJ2-3; 13 bases match TRBD2. CDR3 length: 16 residues. V lost 1 base to trimming and J lost 4 bases; unmatched junction nucleotides: 5. Germline loops: CDR1 DFQATT, CDR2 SNEGSKA (reference sequence). CDR3: CSARGGTSGIADTQYF. DNA for the CDR3: TGCAGTGCTAGAGGTGGGACTAGCGGGATTGCAGATACGCAGTATTTT.

The rearrangement joins TRBV27 to TRBJ2-3, with D tentatively TRBD1 (6 bases). The CDR3 is 16 amino acids. The germline V gene encodes CDR1 MNHEY and CDR2 SMNVEV (reference sequence). The V end was cut by 0 bases, the J end by 6 bases, with 16 bases between. CDR3 sequence reads: CASSLSWARGYDTQYF. For the CDR3, the DNA is TGTGCCAGCAGTTTATCGTGGGCCAGGGGATACGATACGCAGTATTTT.

This clonotype has just one count. This may stem from a read error, because a much larger clone lies one nucleotide away. DNA of the CDR3: TGTGCCTGGAGTGCGGGACTAGCGGGTTTCAATGAGCAGTACTTC. Translated: CAWSAGLAGFNEQYF. The chain links TRBV30 to TRBJ2-1; 12 bases line up with TRBD2. The end of the DNA is better explained by TRBJ2-7, so the J call may be wrong. This CDR3 has 15 residues. Germline CDR1 is GTSNPN and CDR2 is SVGIG (reference sequence).

This clonotype was detected ten times or more. This chain joins TRBV3-1 and TRBJ1-2, with no clear D. The V end was cut by 8 bases, the J end by 0 bases, with 7 bases between. CDR1 and CDR2 (germline): LGHDT, YNNKEL (reference sequence). The CDR3 spans 12 residues. CDR3 residues: CASGRPNYGYTF. For the CDR3, the DNA is TGTGCCAGCGGACGGCCTAACTATGGCTACACCTTC.

The genes are TRBV11-3 and TRBJ2-1; 9 bases are shared with TRBD2. This CDR3 has 16 residues. Germline CDR1 is SGHNT and CDR2 is YENEEA. Trimming removed 4 bases from V and 4 bases from J; junction bases left unmatched: 8. For the CDR3, the DNA is TGTGCCAGCAGCTCATATAGCGGGAGCAGGTACAATGAGCAGTTCTTC. It encodes CASSSYSGSRYNEQFF. Full variable domain (remainder filled in from reference TRBV11-3 and TRBJ2-1): EAGVVQSPRYKIIEKKQPVAFWCNPISGHNTLYWYLQNLGQGPELLIRYENEEAVDDSQLPKDRFSAERLKGVDSTLKIQPAELGDSAVYLCASSSYSGSRYNEQFFGPGTRLTVL.

The chain has TRBV9 and TRBJ2-3; D call uncertain. Per the germline V gene, CDR1 is SGDLS and CDR2 is YYNGEE. CDR3 size: 12 residues. V was cut by 3 bases and J by 4 bases, with 6 bases left in between. CDR3 nucleotides: TGTGCCAGCAGCGGAGTGGCAGATACGCAGTATTTT. Its protein product is CASSGVADTQYF.